Below are 21 T cell receptor beta chains sequenced from a single sample in a study of T cell changes during pregnancy in multiple sclerosis. Data came from immunoSEQ multiplex PCR; TCRdb stores just in-frame clones and leaves some out. This table has approximately 93,000 clones, less than 95% appearing once. Material: peripheral blood, obtained before pregnancy. These receptors came from a female donor with multiple sclerosis, enrolled in a pregnancy study.

This chain connects TRBV9 to TRBJ2-2; D may be TRBD1 (5 bases). The CDR3 totals 16 residues. V dropped 0 bases and J dropped 6 bases, with 15 bases sitting between them. The germline gives CDR1 SGDLS, CDR2 YYNGEE. The CDR3 DNA sequence: TGTGCCAGCAGCGTAGGGCCCAACCAGGGTGCCGGGGAGCTGTTTTTT. It specifies CASSVGPNQGAGELFF.

CDR3 DNA: TGTGCCAGCAGCTCTCCTTCAGATACGCAGTATTTT. It translates to CASSSPSDTQYF. The V gene is TRBV7-6, the J gene TRBJ2-3; unclear D gene. V lost 4 bases and J lost 4, with 6 bases in between. The CDR3 is 12 residues long. Germline CDR1 and CDR2: SGHVS and FNYEAQ.

The V call is TRBV19, the J call TRBJ1-1; D might be TRBD1 (5 bases). There are 15 residues in the CDR3. V was cut by 3 bases and J by 0 bases, with 11 bases left in between. CDR1 and CDR2 (germline): LNHDA, SQIVND (reference sequence). CDR3 sequence reads: CASSMGGLMNTEAFF. The CDR3 nucleotides read TGTGCCAGTAGTATGGGGGGACTAATGAACACTGAAGCTTTCTTT.

This clone has only one observation. The chain joins TRBV4-1 to TRBJ2-5; TRBD1 aligns across 8 bases. Germline CDR1 and CDR2: MGHRA and YSYEKL. V shed 0 bases and J 1 base; nucleotides not matched to a gene: 13. The CDR3 runs 19 residues. The CDR3 spells CASSQEGRGQAPSQETQYF. DNA for the CDR3: TGCGCCAGCAGCCAAGAAGGAAGGGGACAGGCCCCTTCCCAAGAGACCCAGTACTTC.

The V call is TRBV5-1, the J call TRBJ2-5; perhaps TRBD2 as D (6 bases). The CDR3 runs 13 residues. Germline assignment: CDR1 SGHRS and CDR2 YFSETQ. V was trimmed by 4 bases and J by 1 base, leaving 8 bases between them. CDR3 nucleotide sequence: TGCGCCAGCAGCCGGGGACTCCAAGAGACCCAGTACTTC. Its protein product is CASSRGLQETQYF.

The chain employs TRBV7-6 and TRBJ2-7; 7 bases agree with TRBD1. J was trimmed by 1 base and V by 4 bases; bases with no gene match: 4. The CDR3 is 14 amino acids. Germline-derived CDR1 and CDR2 are SGHVS and FNYEAQ. DNA for the CDR3: TGTGCCAGCAGCTCATTACAGGGGTCCTACGAGCAGTACTTC. This gives the protein CASSSLQGSYEQYF.

This CDR3 is CASSLIGGERGYTF. CDR3 DNA sequence: TGTGCCAGCAGCTTAATCGGGGGGGAGCGAGGCTACACCTTC. The chain is built from TRBV7-2 and TRBJ1-2; tentatively, D is TRBD1 (5 bases). The V and J ends lost 2 bases and 8 bases respectively, with 15 bases between them. Looked up from germline, CDR1 is SGHTA and CDR2 is FQGNSA. The CDR3 totals 14 residues.

The rearrangement links TRBV7-2 to TRBJ1-6; 10 nucleotides match TRBD1. Germline V gives CDR1 SGHTA, CDR2 FQGNSA. The J segment lost 7 bases and the V segment lost 6 bases, leaving 12 bases of the junction unmatched. The CDR3 runs 17 residues. DNA for the CDR3: TGTGCCAGCAGTCAAAGCCCGGACAGGGGGGGAAATTCACCCCTCCACTTT. Translation gives CASSQSPDRGGNSPLHF. Complete variable domain (other parts from reference TRBV7-2 and TRBJ1-6): GAGVSQSPSNKVTEKGKDVELRCDPISGHTALYWYRQSLGQGLEFLIYFQGNSAPDKSGLPSDRFSAERTGGSVSTLTIQRTQQEDSAVYLCASSQSPDRGGNSPLHFGNGTRLTVT.

There are a few counts of this clone. The J gene is TRBJ2-2, the V gene TRBV5-1, with 8 bases aligning to TRBD1. Germline V CDR1 and CDR2: SGHRS, YFSETQ. The CDR3 is 17 residues long. V shed 3 bases and J 5 bases; nucleotides not matched to a gene: 12. The CDR3 DNA sequence: TGCGCCAGCAGCTCGAGCCGGGACAGGATTAAGACCGGGGAGCTGTTTTTT. Protein product: CASSSSRDRIKTGELFF.

The chain joins TRBV28 to TRBJ2-5, with TRBD1 identical over 9 bases. The CDR3 loop spans 14 amino acids. CDR1 and CDR2 from the germline V gene are MDHEN and SYDVKM. V lost 6 bases and J lost 3; bases outside the gene matches: 5. CDR3 amino acids: CASSTGQGEETQYF. Here the CDR3 DNA reads TGTGCCAGCAGCACGGGACAGGGTGAAGAGACCCAGTACTTC.

V is TRBV15 and J is TRBJ2-1; tentatively, D is TRBD1 (5 bases). The germline V gene encodes CDR1 LNHNV and CDR2 YYDKDF (reference sequence). The CDR3 extends over 16 amino acids. V gave up 0 bases and J gave up 6 bases, with 15 bases separating them. The CDR3 region has the DNA TGTGCCACCAGCAGAGATCGCAGGGCCCTCGGCAATGAGCAGTTCTTC. Translated: CATSRDRRALGNEQFF.

The rearrangement links TRBV27 to TRBJ2-4; tentative D call: TRBD2 (5 bases). The germline gives CDR1 MNHEY, CDR2 SMNVEV (reference sequence). The CDR3 spans 19 residues. V gave up 2 bases and J gave up 6 bases, with 26 bases separating them. CDR3 loop: CASSLAPWLVRSGSNIQYF. DNA for the CDR3: TGTGCCAGCAGTTTAGCCCCCTGGTTGGTTAGGTCGGGGTCAAACATTCAGTACTTC.

The chain recombines TRBV7-6 with TRBJ2-7; no clear D. The length of the CDR3 is 16 residues. Germline V lookup: CDR1 SGHVS, CDR2 FNYEAQ. Deletions cut 1 base from V and 4 bases from J, with 17 bases between. The CDR3 bases are TGTGCCAGCAGCTTAGGATCGGGTGCTGGTGGGTACGAGCAGTACTTC. Its protein product is CASSLGSGAGGYEQYF.

The chain joins TRBV4-3 to TRBJ2-1; 8 bases match TRBD1. The CDR3 has 13 amino acids. CDR1 and CDR2 from the germline V gene are LGHNA and YSLEER. V trimming: 5 bases; J trimming: 10 bases; junction bases outside the gene matches: 7. The CDR3 sequence: CASSTRGLAEQFF. CDR3 nucleotide sequence: TGCGCCAGCAGCACCAGGGGGCTAGCGGAGCAGTTCTTC.

The V and J genes are TRBV5-4 and TRBJ1-1; unclear D gene. The CDR3 runs to 12 residues. Germline-derived CDR1 and CDR2 are SGHNT and YYREEE (reference sequence). The germline V and J ends were trimmed by 3 bases and 5 bases, with 8 bases remaining between them. In DNA form, the CDR3 reads TGTGCCAGCAGCTCGTTTCTAACTGAAGCTTTCTTT. Translation gives CASSSFLTEAFF. Combining the CDR3 with reference TRBV5-4 and TRBJ1-1 gives the whole variable domain ETGVTQSPTHLIKTRGQQVTLRCSSQSGHNTVSWYQQALGQGPQFIFQYYREEENGRGNFPPRFSGLQFPNYSSELNVNALELDDSALYLCASSSFLTEAFFGQGTRLTVV.

This chain connects TRBV29-1 to TRBJ1-2; D is perhaps TRBD1 (6 bases). This CDR3 has 17 residues. Germline values: CDR1 SQVTM, CDR2 ANQGSEA. V was clipped by 0 bases and J by 4 bases, with 21 bases between them. CDR3 in DNA: TGCAGCGTTGAAGATCTTCAAGGACAGCGAACCCTCTATGGCTACACCTTC. Translating it yields CSVEDLQGQRTLYGYTF.

The table lists this clone with a count of one. The chain uses TRBV6-6 and TRBJ2-7; D may be TRBD1 (7 bases). Trimming shortened V by 1 base and J by 0 bases, and 10 bases separated the two germline ends. Germline CDR1 MNHNY, CDR2 SVGAGI (reference sequence). The CDR3 extends over 15 amino acids. CDR3 nucleotide sequence: TGTGCCAGCAGTTACTTCCAGGGGGGCTCCTACGAGCAGTACTTC. Translation: CASSYFQGGSYEQYF.

This chain links TRBV6-1 with TRBJ1-4, with D possibly matching TRBD1 (5 bases). Per the germline V gene, CDR1 is MNHNS and CDR2 is SASEGT. This CDR3 has 16 amino acids. V was clipped by 4 bases and J by 10 bases, with 22 bases between them. CDR3 loop: CASSGGREDPFGKLFF. The CDR3 DNA reads as TGTGCCAGCAGTGGGGGGAGGGAGGACCCGTTCGGAAAACTGTTTTTT.

V is TRBV7-9 and J is TRBJ2-7, with 9 nucleotides matching TRBD1. CDR1 SEHNR and CDR2 FQNEAQ come from the germline V gene (reference sequence). The V and J ends lost 5 bases and 1 base, in that order; junction bases with no gene match: 9. The CDR3 runs to 16 residues. The CDR3: CASSLKPGQGSYEQYF. The CDR3 region has the DNA TGTGCCAGCAGCCTAAAACCGGGACAGGGTTCCTACGAGCAGTACTTC.

The chain joins TRBV6-5 to TRBJ2-7; no reliable D call. V dropped 8 bases and J dropped 3 bases, with 14 bases sitting between them. Germline CDR1 MNHEY, CDR2 SVGAGI. The CDR3 sequence is 13 residues long. DNA for the CDR3: TGTGCCAGCGGCCGTGGGCTGTTCTACGAGCAGTACTTC. Its protein product is CASGRGLFYEQYF.

The rearrangement links TRBV20-1 to TRBJ2-2, with 7 bases identical to TRBD1. Trimming removed 1 base from V and 13 bases from J; junction bases left unmatched: 3. Germline CDR1 reads DFQATT; CDR2 reads SNEGSKA (reference sequence). The CDR3 extends over 11 amino acids. Here the CDR3 reads CSARGQGGLFF. The CDR3 region has the DNA TGCAGTGCTAGAGGACAGGGTGGGCTGTTTTTT.